A single sample gave rise to the 31 T cell receptor beta chains below, sequenced in a study of blood T cell repertoires in COVID-19. Libraries were prepared by immunoSEQ multiplex PCR; TCRdb keeps only in-frame clonotypes and omits some of them. Among about 330,000 clones listed, around four fifths were seen once. The sequenced sample consisted of peripheral blood. Every receptor here comes from a woman aged 45 to 65 with acute or convalescent COVID-19.

The CDR3 DNA reads as TGTGCCAGCAGCCCGGACAGGGGGATGAACACTGAAGCTTTCTTT. It specifies CASSPDRGMNTEAFF. V gene TRBV7-9 combines with J gene TRBJ1-1; 10 positions match TRBD1. The CDR3 loop spans 15 amino acids. Trimming removed 5 bases from V and 0 bases from J; junction bases left unmatched: 3. The germline CDR1 and CDR2 sequences are SEHNR and FQNEAQ (reference sequence).

The chain employs TRBV11-2 and TRBJ2-2; D gene ambiguous. V gave up 1 base and J gave up 5 bases, with 5 bases separating them. Germline CDR1 SGHAT, CDR2 FQNNGV. The CDR3 runs 13 residues. In DNA, the CDR3 is TGTGCCAGCAGCTTAGCTAGAACCGGGGAGCTGTTTTTT. Residues: CASSLARTGELFF.

This clone was observed once. The rearrangement uses TRBV19 and TRBJ1-1; 8 nucleotides line up with TRBD1. From germline, CDR1 is LNHDA and CDR2 SQIVND (reference sequence). The CDR3 is made up of 14 amino acids. V shed 5 bases and J 3 bases; nucleotides not matched to a gene: 5. The CDR3 DNA reads as TGTGCCAGTAGTCAGGACAGGGATTACACTGAAGCTTTCTTT. Amino acid sequence: CASSQDRDYTEAFF.

This clone was recorded only once. The chain uses TRBV6-6 and TRBJ2-6, with D perhaps matching TRBD1 (6 bases). CDR1 MNHNY and CDR2 SVGAGI come from the germline V gene (reference sequence). Trimming removed 6 bases from V and 2 bases from J, with 14 bases in between. The CDR3 loop spans 16 amino acids. CDR3 amino acids: CASRAQGPAGANVLTF. The DNA for the CDR3 is TGTGCCAGCAGAGCCCAGGGGCCGGCTGGGGCCAACGTCCTGACTTTC.

The count of this clone is one. V and J are TRBV12-5 and TRBJ1-5; D unclear. Germline loops: CDR1 LGHNT, CDR2 FRNRAP. V was clipped by 7 bases and J by 5 bases, with 18 bases between them. CDR3 length: 15 amino acids. The CDR3 reads CASDIKELVHQPQHF. The CDR3 DNA follows: TGTGCTAGTGATATCAAGGAGTTAGTCCATCAGCCCCAGCATTTT.

The chain carries TRBV5-6 and TRBJ2-1; D unresolved. Deletions cut 1 base from V and 7 bases from J, with 6 bases between. The CDR3 loop spans 12 amino acids. Per germline, CDR1 SGHDT and CDR2 YYEEEE. The CDR3, as DNA: TGTGCCAGCAGCTTGACTTTGAATGAGCAGTTCTTC. Protein sequence: CASSLTLNEQFF.

The J gene is TRBJ1-4, the V gene TRBV6-5; 9 nucleotides agree with TRBD1. The ends lost 8 bases at V and 8 bases at J; junction bases unmatched: 9. Per the germline V gene, CDR1 is MNHEY and CDR2 is SVGAGI. The CDR3 loop spans 14 amino acids. The CDR3 sequence is CASLDRGNSEKLFF. The CDR3 DNA is TGTGCCAGCCTAGACAGGGGGAATAGCGAAAAACTGTTTTTT.

This chain uses TRBV30 with TRBJ2-1; the D gene is possibly TRBD1 (5 bases). CDR3 length equals 15 residues. V shed 2 bases and J shed 5 bases, with 16 bases lying between them. Germline CDR1 is GTSNPN and CDR2 is SVGIG (reference sequence). This CDR3 is CAWSRRRLGHNEQFF. The DNA for the CDR3 is TGTGCCTGGAGTCGGCGGAGATTGGGGCACAATGAGCAGTTCTTC.

This clone has a single count. V is TRBV5-1 and J is TRBJ2-3; TRBD1 matches at 10 bases. V gave up 2 bases and J gave up 3 bases; unmatched junction bases: 6. Germline-derived CDR1 and CDR2 are SGHRS and YFSETQ. There are 16 residues in the CDR3. The CDR3 DNA reads TGCGCCAGCAGCTTTCGTGGACAGGGGGGGACAGATACGCAGTATTTT. The encoded protein is CASSFRGQGGTDTQYF.

The chain joins TRBV10-2 to TRBJ2-2; 11 bases fit TRBD2. Losses at the gene ends were 6 bases for V and 7 bases for J; bases not matched to a gene: 4. Germline assignment: CDR1 WSHSY and CDR2 SAAADI. The CDR3 spans 14 residues. Here the CDR3 reads CASRLAGVGGELFF. CDR3 DNA: TGCGCCAGCAGACTAGCGGGGGTGGGCGGGGAGCTGTTTTTT.

The chain couples TRBV7-2 to TRBJ1-1; TRBD1 agrees at 7 bases. This CDR3 spans 15 amino acids. The germline gives CDR1 SGHTA, CDR2 FQGNSA. V dropped 7 bases and J dropped 4; count of bases not matched to a gene: 12. CDR3 residues: CASTLLGGLGTEAFF. CDR3 bases: TGTGCCAGCACCCTTCTAGGGGGCTTGGGCACTGAAGCTTTCTTT.

The chain has TRBV30 and TRBJ1-3, with 9 nucleotides matching TRBD1. The CDR3 runs 14 residues. Germline CDR1 and CDR2: GTSNPN and SVGIG (reference sequence). The V segment lost 1 base and the J segment 7 bases; nucleotides outside the gene matches: 5. CDR3 in amino acids: CAWSGGTGWNTIYF. The CDR3 bases are TGTGCCTGGAGTGGGGGGACAGGGTGGAACACCATATATTTT.

The chain employs TRBV7-9 and TRBJ1-3; maybe TRBD1 (5 bases). This CDR3 contains 14 residues. V was trimmed by 5 bases and J by 1 base, leaving 9 bases between them. CDR1 and CDR2 from the germline V gene are SEHNR and FQNEAQ (reference sequence). DNA of the CDR3: TGTGCCAGCAGCCCTGGACATTCTGGAAACACCATATATTTT. Translation gives CASSPGHSGNTIYF.

The rearrangement links TRBV4-2 to TRBJ1-2; D might be TRBD1 (5 bases). This CDR3 comprises 14 residues. The V gene's germline CDR1 is LGHNA and CDR2 YNFKEQ. Trimming removed 4 bases at V and 8 bases at J, with 17 bases between. The CDR3: CASSPPGQGKGYTF. For the CDR3, the DNA is TGTGCCAGCAGCCCACCAGGGCAGGGCAAAGGCTACACCTTC.

This clone was counted a single time. This chain joins TRBV28 and TRBJ1-2; D ambiguous. CDR3 size: 14 residues. CDR1 and CDR2 from the germline V gene are MDHEN and SYDVKM. Between the trimmed V and J ends, which lost 3 bases and 4 bases, there was a span of 12 bases. DNA of the CDR3: TGTGCCAGCAGTTTTATTAGCAGCCCCTATGGCTACACCTTC. It encodes CASSFISSPYGYTF.

The gene calls are TRBV25-1 and TRBJ2-5; D ambiguous. Between the trimmed V and J ends, which lost 0 bases and 2 bases, there was a span of 4 bases. The germline V gene has CDR1 MGHDK and CDR2 SYGVNS. The CDR3 has 13 amino acids. CDR3 residues: CASSEYVQETQYF. CDR3 coding DNA: TGTGCCAGCAGTGAATACGTGCAAGAGACCCAGTACTTC.

The V call is TRBV4-2, the J call TRBJ1-2; 9 nucleotides agree with TRBD1. Trimming removed 5 bases from V and 4 bases from J; junction bases left unmatched: 2. Germline V lookup: CDR1 LGHNA, CDR2 YNFKEQ. The CDR3 spans 13 residues. In DNA form, the CDR3 reads TGTGCCAGCAGCACGACAGGGGGCTATGGCTACACCTTC. Translation gives CASSTTGGYGYTF.

The CDR3 sequence: CASSLGTGPEAFF. CDR3 nucleotides: TGTGCCAGCAGCCTTGGGACAGGGCCTGAAGCTTTCTTT. V gene TRBV11-2 combines with J gene TRBJ1-1; 9 bases match TRBD1. Germline V gene lookup returns CDR1 SGHAT and CDR2 FQNNGV. The CDR3 runs to 13 residues. V dropped 5 bases and J dropped 6; count of bases not matched to a gene: 4.

V is TRBV10-3 and J is TRBJ2-3; 9 nucleotides agree with TRBD2. J was trimmed by 3 bases and V by 4 bases; bases with no gene match: 14. CDR3 length equals 18 residues. CDR1 ENHRY and CDR2 SYGVKD come from the germline V gene. This CDR3 reads CAISAIGTSGGKTDTQYF. In nucleotides, the CDR3 is TGTGCCATCAGTGCGATAGGCACCAGCGGGGGGAAGACAGATACGCAGTATTTT.

This clone came up a few times. The chain employs TRBV7-9 and TRBJ1-2; 7 bases are shared with TRBD1. The germline V gene encodes CDR1 SEHNR and CDR2 FQNEAQ (reference sequence). With V trimmed by 0 bases and J by 2 bases, 0 bases remained unmatched. The CDR3 loop spans 14 amino acids. This CDR3 is CASSLADRNYGYTF. The CDR3 bases are TGTGCCAGCAGCTTAGCGGACAGGAACTATGGCTACACCTTC.

To note about this clone: Other nucleotide sequences in the sample specify the same CDR3. The CDR3 is CASSLNRNSPLHF. The CDR3 DNA follows: TGTGCCAGCAGCTTGAACAGAAATTCACCCCTCCACTTT. This chain uses TRBV11-3 with TRBJ1-6; no clear D gene. Germline loops: CDR1 SGHNT, CDR2 YENEEA. The CDR3 extends over 13 amino acids. Trimming stripped 3 bases from V and 7 bases from J, with 7 bases between. Combining the CDR3 with reference TRBV11-3 and TRBJ1-6 gives the whole variable domain EAGVVQSPRYKIIEKKQPVAFWCNPISGHNTLYWYLQNLGQGPELLIRYENEEAVDDSQLPKDRFSAERLKGVDSTLKIQPAELGDSAVYLCASSLNRNSPLHFGNGTRLTVT.

The chain couples TRBV18 to TRBJ2-2, with D tentatively TRBD1 (6 bases). CDR1 and CDR2 from the germline V gene are KGHSH and LQKENI. The CDR3 is made up of 14 amino acids. V lost 8 bases and J 2 bases, leaving 12 bases between the germline ends. The CDR3 coding sequence is TGTGCCAGCATAGGGACAAGAAACACCGGGGAGCTGTTTTTT. It translates to CASIGTRNTGELFF.

This sequence joins TRBV30 and TRBJ2-7; 8 positions agree with TRBD2. The CDR3 is 16 amino acids. Germline V gene data show CDR1 as GTSNPN and CDR2 as SVGIG (reference sequence). V was clipped by 3 bases and J by 7 bases; unmatched bases: 17. The DNA of the CDR3 is TGTGCCTGGAGCTTCTTCACTAGCGGCGGGCTCAGTGAGCAGTACTTC. Translated, it gives CAWSFFTSGGLSEQYF.

This chain connects TRBV24-1 to TRBJ2-1; tentatively, D is TRBD2 (5 bases). The CDR3 length is 16 residues. V lost 0 bases and J lost 1, with 9 bases in between. Germline values: CDR1 KGHDR, CDR2 SFDVKD. The CDR3: CATSDLGSGSYNEQFF. The CDR3, as DNA: TGTGCCACCAGTGATTTGGGGTCGGGGTCCTACAATGAGCAGTTCTTC.

This chain links TRBV7-3 with TRBJ2-1; 10 bases fit TRBD1. With 5 bases clipped from V and 8 bases from J, the junction kept 9 bases outside the gene matches. The germline V gene has CDR1 SGHTA and CDR2 FQGTGA. There are 15 residues in the CDR3. CDR3 bases: TGTGCCAGCAGCCCCGGACAGGGGGATATCGATGAGCAGTTCTTC. This gives the protein CASSPGQGDIDEQFF.

The chain couples TRBV21-1 to TRBJ2-5; the table assigns TRBD2, which was not confirmed against the DNA. TRBV21-1 is flagged as a pseudogene. This CDR3 is 18 amino acids long. This CDR3 is CASSKGIPGLADQETQYF. The CDR3 DNA follows: TGTGCCAGCAGCAAGGGGATCCCGGGACTAGCGGACCAAGAGACCCAGTACTTC.

The chain joins TRBV10-3 to TRBJ1-2; a possible D gene is TRBD1 (6 bases). Trimming shortened V by 5 bases and J by 5 bases, and 21 bases separated the two germline ends. This CDR3 is 16 amino acids long. Germline V gene sequence: CDR1 ENHRY, CDR2 SYGVKD. CDR3 amino acids: CAISHSTGKIWYGYTF. Written as DNA, the CDR3 is TGTGCCATCAGTCATTCTACAGGGAAAATATGGTATGGCTACACCTTC.

This clone was detected a few times. This specimen includes other DNA sequences encoding the same CDR3. The rearrangement links TRBV10-1 to TRBJ1-6, with 8 bases that match TRBD1. Germline V gene sequence: CDR1 WNHNN, CDR2 SYGVQD (reference sequence). The length of the CDR3 is 15 residues. V was clipped by 0 bases and J by 7 bases; unmatched bases: 2. The CDR3 coding sequence is TGCGCCAGCAGTGAGTCGCGACAGGGGAATTCACCCCTCCACTTT. Its translation is CASSESRQGNSPLHF.

The chain combines TRBV29-1 with TRBJ2-2; perhaps TRBD2 as D (6 bases). Trimming shortened V by 4 bases and J by 4 bases, and 13 bases separated the two germline ends. Germline V lookup: CDR1 SQVTM, CDR2 ANQGSEA. The CDR3 loop spans 14 amino acids. The CDR3: CSVAGGVVTGELFF. Written as DNA, the CDR3 is TGCAGCGTTGCCGGCGGGGTCGTCACCGGGGAGCTGTTTTTT.

The chain recombines TRBV3-1 (or the pseudogene TRBV3-2) with TRBJ1-1; the match to TRBD1 covers 7 bases. The CDR3 consists of 17 residues. J was trimmed by 0 bases and V by 0 bases; bases with no gene match: 7. Germline V CDR1 and CDR2: LGHDT, YNNKEL (reference sequence). The chain's CDR3 is CASSQDRPGQMNTEAFF. CDR3 bases: TGTGCCAGCAGCCAAGATCGGCCGGGACAGATGAACACTGAAGCTTTCTTT.

In this sample, this clone turned up a few times. The chain is built from TRBV19 and TRBJ2-2; 9 positions match TRBD1. The CDR3 sequence is 17 residues long. Losses at the gene ends were 5 bases for V and 6 bases for J; bases not matched to a gene: 13. Per germline, CDR1 LNHDA and CDR2 SQIVND (reference sequence). The DNA of the CDR3 is TGTGCCAGTAGTGCCTACCGGGACAGGGTTGCAGCCGGGGAGCTGTTTTTT. Translated, it gives CASSAYRDRVAAGELFF.